This T cell receptor beta chain was found in a study of cytomegalovirus exposure and HLA in healthy donors. General study points: There were a few CMV-associated chains whose specificity for CMV antigens was confirmed in vitro. With later analysis, a missense DCLRE1C variant became linked to TCR beta V- and J-gene trimming. TCR beta sequences reportedly predicted most subjects' HLA-A and HLA-B alleles accurately. A cluster of highly shared sequence variants was likely a sequencing artifact.

The CDR3 consists of 16 residues. Trimming cost V 2 bases and J 0 bases; bases outside gene matches: 4. From germline, CDR1 is KGHSH and CDR2 LQKENI. PCR involved 60 Vbeta and 13 Jbeta primers. TCRdb's copy holds only in-frame clones and misses some; the assay was immunoSEQ multiplex PCR. The sample gives 150,000 to 250,000 clones, 79% of which show up once; approximately 1.4% is in the top ten. As for this clone: Its target is not known.

The specimen was PBMCs. V usage is TRBV18 and J usage is TRBJ2-7; 10 bases align to TRBD1. This receptor was obtained from a girl aged 5 to 17 in good health and CMV-seropositive. The CDR3 is CASSPDGTGASYEQYF. The CDR3 coding sequence is TGTGCCAGCTCACCAGACGGGACAGGGGCCTCCTACGAGCAGTACTTC.